One sample yielded the 9 T cell receptor beta chains listed below, sequenced in a study of T cells expressing NK-cell markers. TCRdb reprocessed the 5' RACE reads; each CDR3 protein has one entry and no DNA is given. The table for this sample gives 250,000 to 300,000 distinct CDR3 sequences. Sample: blood T cells: a sorted CD56 or NKG2C T cell subset, CD4+ or CD8+ T cells, or bulk PBMC T cells (not recorded which). These receptors were collected from a woman between 18 and 69 years old in good health.

The chain is built from TRBV20-1 and TRBJ1-2. Germline CDR1 reads DFQATT; CDR2 reads SNEGSKA (reference sequence). The CDR3 contains 13 residues. CDR3 sequence reads: CSARFRQADGYTF.

This CDR3 reads CASSIGQRSNQPQHF. V and J are TRBV19 and TRBJ1-5; TCRdb returns TRBD1, unconfirmable since there is no DNA. The CDR3 runs to 15 residues. CDR1 is LNHDA and CDR2 is SQIVND in the germline V gene (reference sequence). Based on the CDR3 plus reference TRBV19 and TRBJ1-5, the full variable domain is DGGITQSPKYLFRKEGQNVTLSCEQNLNHDAMYWYRQDPGQGLRLIYYSQIVNDFQKGDIAEGYSVSREKKESFPLTVTSAQKNPTAFYLCASSIGQRSNQPQHFGDGTRLSIL.

The gene calls are TRBV6-1 and TRBJ2-1; TCRdb calls TRBD1, which cannot be checked without DNA. This CDR3 is 16 amino acids long. Germline loops: CDR1 MNHNS, CDR2 SASEGT. The CDR3 here is CATHNRGQGTYNEQFF.

The chain uses TRBV7-7 and TRBJ2-3. The CDR3 extends over 14 amino acids. Per germline, CDR1 SSHAT and CDR2 FNYEAQ (reference sequence). CDR3 protein: CASSIIPSTDTQYF.

CDR3 in amino acids: CASSVTGGKETQYF. This sequence joins TRBV9 and TRBJ2-5; checking the TCRdb D call of TRBD1 is not possible without DNA. The V gene's germline CDR1 is SGDLS and CDR2 YYNGEE. The CDR3 has 14 residues.

The CDR3 reads CASSSYYDNEQFF. The gene calls are TRBV11-2 and TRBJ2-1. The CDR3 runs 13 residues. The germline V gene has CDR1 SGHAT and CDR2 FQNNGV.

The chain recombines TRBV6-2 or TRBV6-3 with TRBJ2-5; without DNA, the TCRdb call of TRBD2 cannot be checked. Germline lookup yields CDR1 MNHEY and CDR2 SVGEGT. This CDR3 has 15 residues. CDR3 residues: CASSRRGLPQETQYF.

The rearrangement uses TRBV7-2 and TRBJ2-3; as DNA is missing, the TRBD1 call by TCRdb cannot be tested. The germline V gene has CDR1 SGHTA and CDR2 FQGNSA. The CDR3 totals 16 residues. CDR3 loop: CASSLTQGARTDTQYF.

The chain combines TRBV18 with TRBJ2-2. CDR3 size: 13 residues. Germline lookup yields CDR1 KGHSH and CDR2 LQKENI. CDR3 amino acids: CASSPPLDGELFF.